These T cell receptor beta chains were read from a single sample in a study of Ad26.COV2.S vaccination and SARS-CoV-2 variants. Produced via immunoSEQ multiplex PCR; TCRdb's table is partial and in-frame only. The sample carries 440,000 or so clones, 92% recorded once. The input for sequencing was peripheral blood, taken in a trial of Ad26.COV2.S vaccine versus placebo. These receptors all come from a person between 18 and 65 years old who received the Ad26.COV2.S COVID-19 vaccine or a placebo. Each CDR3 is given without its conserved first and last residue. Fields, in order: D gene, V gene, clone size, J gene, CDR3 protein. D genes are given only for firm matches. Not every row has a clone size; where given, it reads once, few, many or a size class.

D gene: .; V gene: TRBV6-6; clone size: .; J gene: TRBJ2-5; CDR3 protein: ASSVGASQTQY
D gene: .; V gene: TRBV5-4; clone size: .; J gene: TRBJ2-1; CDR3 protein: ASSLTQNEQF
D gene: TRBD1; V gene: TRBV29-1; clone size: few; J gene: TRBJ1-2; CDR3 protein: SVEKTGDYGYT
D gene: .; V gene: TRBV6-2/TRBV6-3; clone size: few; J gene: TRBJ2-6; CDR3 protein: ASSYRAGANVLT
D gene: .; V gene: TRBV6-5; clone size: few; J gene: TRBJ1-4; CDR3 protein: ASSYGPKEKLF
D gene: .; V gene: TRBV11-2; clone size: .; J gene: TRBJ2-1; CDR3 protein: ASSLALGSYNEQF
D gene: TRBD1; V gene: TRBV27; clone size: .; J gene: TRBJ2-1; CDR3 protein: AVRETGQGYEQF
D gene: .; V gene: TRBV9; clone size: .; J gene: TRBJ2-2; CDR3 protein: ASSVVGTGELF
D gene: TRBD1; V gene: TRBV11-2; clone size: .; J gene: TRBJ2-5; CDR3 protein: ASRPMTGGMETQY
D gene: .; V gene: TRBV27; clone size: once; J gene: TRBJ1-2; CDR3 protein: ASSFSRSGNGYGYT
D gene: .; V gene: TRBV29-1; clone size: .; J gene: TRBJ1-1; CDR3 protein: SVGVGTANTEAF
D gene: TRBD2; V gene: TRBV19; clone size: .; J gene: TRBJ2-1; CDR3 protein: ASSPPRGGLNEQF
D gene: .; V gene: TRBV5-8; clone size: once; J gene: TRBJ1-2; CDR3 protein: ASTRGREKYYGYT
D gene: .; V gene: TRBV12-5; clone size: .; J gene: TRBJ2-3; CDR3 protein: ASGLVLGLSTDTQY
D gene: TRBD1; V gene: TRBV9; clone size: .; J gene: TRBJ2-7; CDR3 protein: ASSPSHDRVGYEQY
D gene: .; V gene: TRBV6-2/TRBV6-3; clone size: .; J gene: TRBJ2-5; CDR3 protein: ASSNRDTNQETQY
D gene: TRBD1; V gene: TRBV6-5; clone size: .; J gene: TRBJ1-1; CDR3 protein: ASSQPGQGLSEAF
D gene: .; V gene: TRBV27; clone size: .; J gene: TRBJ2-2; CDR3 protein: ASSLTSGNTGELF